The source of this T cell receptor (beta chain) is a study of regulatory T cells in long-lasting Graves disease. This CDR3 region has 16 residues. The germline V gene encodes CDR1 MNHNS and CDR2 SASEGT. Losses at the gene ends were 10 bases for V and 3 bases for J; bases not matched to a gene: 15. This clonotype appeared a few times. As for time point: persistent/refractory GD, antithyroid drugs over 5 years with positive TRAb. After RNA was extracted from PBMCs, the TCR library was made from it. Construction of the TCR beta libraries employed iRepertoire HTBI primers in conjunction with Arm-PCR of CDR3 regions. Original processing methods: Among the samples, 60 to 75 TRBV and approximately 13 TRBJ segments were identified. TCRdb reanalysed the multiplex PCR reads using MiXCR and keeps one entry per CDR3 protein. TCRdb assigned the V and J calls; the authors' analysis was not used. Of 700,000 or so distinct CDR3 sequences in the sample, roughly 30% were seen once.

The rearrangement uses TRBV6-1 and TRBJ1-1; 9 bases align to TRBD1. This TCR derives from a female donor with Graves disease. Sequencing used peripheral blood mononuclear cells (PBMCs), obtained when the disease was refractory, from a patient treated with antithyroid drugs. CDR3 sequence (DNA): TGTGCCACCAAAACAGGGGGCGCAGGATTGGACACTGAAGCTTTCTTT. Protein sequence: CATKTGGAGLDTEAFF.